Presented here are 4 T cell receptor beta chains from one specimen sequenced in a study of cytomegalovirus exposure and HLA in healthy donors. In the PCR, 60 Vbeta and 13 Jbeta primers were used. The method was immunoSEQ multiplex PCR; TCRdb's version includes in-frame clones alone and lacks a portion of them. The sample records fewer than 200,000 clones, roughly four fifths being singletons. Sequencing was carried out using PBMCs. The receptors were sampled from a man aged 35-49 years in good health and CMV-seropositive.

This chain connects TRBV27 to TRBJ1-2; the D gene is possibly TRBD1 (5 bases). The germline gives CDR1 MNHEY, CDR2 SMNVEV (reference sequence). The CDR3 has 14 amino acids. Trimming shortened V by 8 bases and J by 7 bases, and 20 bases separated the two germline ends. The CDR3 coding sequence is TGTGCCAGCGGATTGGTTTGGGGGGAAAGTGGCTACACCTTC. It is translated as CASGLVWGESGYTF.

This chain uses TRBV30 with TRBJ1-2; no firm D call. Germline loops: CDR1 GTSNPN, CDR2 SVGIG (reference sequence). The V and J ends lost 0 bases and 0 bases respectively, with 11 bases between them. The CDR3 runs 15 residues. For the CDR3, the DNA is TGTGCCTGGAGTGTACTGGGTAGCTCTAACTATGGCTACACCTTC. Protein product: CAWSVLGSSNYGYTF.

This clone was picked up a small number of times. This sequence joins TRBV10-3 and TRBJ2-1, with a weak D call TRBD2 (5 bases). The ends were cut back, 5 bases at V and 3 bases at J, with 17 bases in the middle. The CDR3 is 16 amino acids. Germline V gene data show CDR1 as ENHRY and CDR2 as SYGVKD. DNA of the CDR3: TGTGCCATCAGTCGCGCGGCGGGTTCCGTCTACAATGAGCAGTTCTTC. It yields the protein CAISRAAGSVYNEQFF.

The chain couples TRBV11-1 to TRBJ1-1; tentatively, D is TRBD1 (5 bases). V lost 1 base and J 7 bases, leaving 7 bases between the germline ends. Germline values: CDR1 SGHAT, CDR2 FQDESV (reference sequence). The CDR3 extends over 12 amino acids. The CDR3, as DNA: TGTGCCAGCAGCTTAGGCGGGGGTGAAGCTTTCTTT. Translating it yields CASSLGGGEAFF.